This record looks at one T cell receptor (beta chain) sequence and its context. No antigen is known for it. No much larger clone is present one base from it, and per-base qualities are unavailable. The sample is drawn from a study of T cell responses to AZD1222 COVID-19 vaccine (dated by TCRdb to the early 2020s). Regarding the research as a whole: AZD1222 recipients with second doses at about 4 weeks or about 12 weeks were pooled, because spike-specific TCR depth and breadth did not differ between schedules. TCR sequencing covered 230 or so trial participants: about 210 given two doses of AZD1222 and 26 given two doses of MenACWY control vaccine. Enrollment into the trials was organized by age into subgroups of 18-55, 56-69 and 70-plus years, and those subgroups contained roughly 150, 30 and 60 TCR-sequenced participants, respectively.

The time point label of this sample denotes: baseline before first vaccination. Samples from vaccinated people were obtained from the UK trials COV001 and COV002, which included a single-blind randomized controlled phase 2/3 trial of AZD1222 (ChAdOx1 nCoV-19) in healthy adults. For TCRbeta chain sequencing, PBMC samples were collected from trial participants at day 0 and at day 28 after the second dose. What the work shows at the level of the full study, not this receptor alone: Because no day 14 peak-response samples were available, the repertoires could be characterized only after the peak T cell response. The vaccine-associated CD4 TCRs covered the entire spike protein, and the dominant responses fell in regions 160-218 and 743-854. A significant rise in spike-specific TCR breadth and depth was observed after two AZD1222 doses relative to day 0 and relative to MenACWY recipients. Nearly half of unique spike-specific TCRs reportedly recognized epitopes outside regions mutated in the B.1.351 and B.1.1.7 variants. Conclusions about previously exposed vaccinees are limited because only a handful of AZD1222 recipients were SARS-CoV-2 seropositive at baseline. Participants were mostly white British and included more females than males, and it was suggested by the authors that clonal diversity may have been underestimated. In the small 56-69-year group, the increase in depth fell short of significance, most likely because of low power.

At the junction V is shortened by 3 bases and J by 2 bases, with 13 bases in between. The CDR3, cysteine through phenylalanine, is 15 amino acids long. Just the 45-base CDR3 DNA is kept, in frame starting at base 1. Sequences LNHDA (CDR1) and SQIVND (CDR2) are obtained from the germline V gene (reference sequence). The CDR3 regions of human TCRbeta chains were subjected to immunosequencing. The authors processed their data as follows. TCRs in the repertoires were compared against a reference library of SARS-CoV-2-specific TCRs that had been generated with the MIRA antigen-specificity platform. Breadth meant the fraction of unique TCRs that were SARS-CoV-2-associated, whereas depth meant the fraction of total T cells that were SARS-CoV-2-associated. Each spike-specific TCR was assigned to its reactive spike region and to a CD4 or CD8 class using the MIRA data. Log10-transformed breadth and depth values were compared by one-way ANOVA with Sidak's multiple comparisons tests. This is the immuneACCESS table as TCRdb keeps it, with only in-frame sequences that have V and J called. A part of the clones is gone; compared with another copy, unresolved V genes explain less than half, and the rest is unexplained. The DNA gave D and trimming, while V, J and clone size come from that table. This sample has over 110,000 clones in its table, and roughly 91% of those were observed once. The ten most abundant clones make up roughly 5% of the sample.

The rearrangement combines TRBV19 with TRBJ2-5; confidence is insufficient to name the D gene. The TCR sequence derives from an adult in good health. The specimen comprised peripheral blood, sampled on day 0 of AZD1222 vaccination. The CDR3 protein sequence reads: CASSIMAQKQETQYF. The nucleotides read TGTGCCAGTAGTATTATGGCACAAAAACAAGAGACCCAGTACTTC.